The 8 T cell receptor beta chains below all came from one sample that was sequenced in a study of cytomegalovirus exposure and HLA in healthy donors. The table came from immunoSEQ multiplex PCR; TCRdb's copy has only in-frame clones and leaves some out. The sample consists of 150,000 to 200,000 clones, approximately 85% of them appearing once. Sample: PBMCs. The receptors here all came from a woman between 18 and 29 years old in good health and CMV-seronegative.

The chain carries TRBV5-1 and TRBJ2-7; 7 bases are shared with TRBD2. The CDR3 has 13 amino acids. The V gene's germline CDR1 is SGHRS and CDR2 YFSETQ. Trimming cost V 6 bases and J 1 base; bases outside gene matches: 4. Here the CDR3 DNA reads TGCGCCAGCATGGGAGGGATTTCCTACGAGCAGTACTTC. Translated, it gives CASMGGISYEQYF.

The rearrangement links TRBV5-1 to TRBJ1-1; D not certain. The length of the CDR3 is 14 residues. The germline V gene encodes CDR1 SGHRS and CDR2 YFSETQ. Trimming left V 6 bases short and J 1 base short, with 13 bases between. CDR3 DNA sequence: TGCGCCAGCACCTCCTTGGCGGGGAACACTGAAGCTTTCTTT. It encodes CASTSLAGNTEAFF.

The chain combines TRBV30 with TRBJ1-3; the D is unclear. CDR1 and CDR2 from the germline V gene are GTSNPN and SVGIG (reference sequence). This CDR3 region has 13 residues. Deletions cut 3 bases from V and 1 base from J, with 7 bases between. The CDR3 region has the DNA TGTGCCTGGAGGAGGCCATCTGGAAACACCATATATTTT. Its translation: CAWRRPSGNTIYF. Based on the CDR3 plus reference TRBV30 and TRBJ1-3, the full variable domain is SQTIHQWPATLVQPVGSPLSLECTVEGTSNPNLYWYRQAAGRGLQLLFYSVGIGQISSEVPQNLSASRPQDRQFILSSKKLLLSDSGFYLCAWRRPSGNTIYFGEGSWLTVV.

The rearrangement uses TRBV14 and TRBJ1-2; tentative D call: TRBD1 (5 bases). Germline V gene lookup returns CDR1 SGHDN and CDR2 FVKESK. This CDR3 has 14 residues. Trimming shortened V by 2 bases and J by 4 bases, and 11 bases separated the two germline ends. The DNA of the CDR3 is TGTGCCAGCAGCCAAATTGGGGCCAGCTATGGCTACACCTTC. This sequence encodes CASSQIGASYGYTF.

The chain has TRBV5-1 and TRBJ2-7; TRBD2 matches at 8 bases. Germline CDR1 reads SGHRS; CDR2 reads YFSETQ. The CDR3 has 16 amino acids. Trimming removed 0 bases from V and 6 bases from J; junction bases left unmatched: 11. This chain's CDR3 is CASSLDGTRSSGEQYF. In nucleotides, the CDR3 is TGCGCCAGCAGCTTGGATGGGACTAGAAGTTCGGGCGAGCAGTACTTC.

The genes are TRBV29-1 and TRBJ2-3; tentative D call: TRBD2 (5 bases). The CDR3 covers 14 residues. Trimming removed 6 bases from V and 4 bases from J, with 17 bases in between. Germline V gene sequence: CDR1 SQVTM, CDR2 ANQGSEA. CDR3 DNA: TGCAGCGTGGCGGAGGCGGGTCTGGCAGATACGCAGTATTTT. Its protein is CSVAEAGLADTQYF.

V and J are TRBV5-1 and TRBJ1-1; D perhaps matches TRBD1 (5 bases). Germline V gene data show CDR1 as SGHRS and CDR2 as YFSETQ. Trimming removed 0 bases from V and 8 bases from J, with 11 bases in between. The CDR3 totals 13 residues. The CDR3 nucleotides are TGCGCCAGCAGCTTGGGGGGCCTCCGGGAAGCTTTCTTT. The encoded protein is CASSLGGLREAFF.

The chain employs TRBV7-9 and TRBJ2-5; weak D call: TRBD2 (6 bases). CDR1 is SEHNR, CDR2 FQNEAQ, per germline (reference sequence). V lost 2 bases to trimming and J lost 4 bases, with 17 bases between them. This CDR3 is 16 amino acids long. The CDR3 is CASSLKYGGPGETQYF. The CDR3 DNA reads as TGTGCCAGCAGCTTAAAGTACGGAGGGCCGGGAGAGACCCAGTACTTC.